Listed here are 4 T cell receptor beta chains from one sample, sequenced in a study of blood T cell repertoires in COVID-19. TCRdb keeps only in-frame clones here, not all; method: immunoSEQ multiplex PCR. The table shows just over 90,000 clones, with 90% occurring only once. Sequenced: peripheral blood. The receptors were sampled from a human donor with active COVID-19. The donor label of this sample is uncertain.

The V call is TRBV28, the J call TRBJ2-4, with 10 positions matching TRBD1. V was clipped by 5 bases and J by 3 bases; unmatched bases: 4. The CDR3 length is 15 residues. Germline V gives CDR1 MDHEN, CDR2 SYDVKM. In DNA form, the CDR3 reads TGTGCCAGCAGTGACAGGGGGCTCGACAAAAACATTCAGTACTTC. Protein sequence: CASSDRGLDKNIQYF.

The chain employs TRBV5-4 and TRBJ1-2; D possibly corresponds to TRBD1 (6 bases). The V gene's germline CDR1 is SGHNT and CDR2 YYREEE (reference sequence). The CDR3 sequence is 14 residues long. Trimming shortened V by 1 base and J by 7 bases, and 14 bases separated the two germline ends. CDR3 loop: CASSLPPGAGGYTF. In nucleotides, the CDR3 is TGTGCCAGCAGCTTGCCCCCAGGGGCGGGTGGCTACACCTTC.

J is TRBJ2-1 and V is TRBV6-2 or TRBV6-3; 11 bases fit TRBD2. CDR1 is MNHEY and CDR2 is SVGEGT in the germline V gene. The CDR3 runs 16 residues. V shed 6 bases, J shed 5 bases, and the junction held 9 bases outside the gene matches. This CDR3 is CASSRPLAGVDNEQFF. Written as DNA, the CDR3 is TGTGCCAGCAGCCGCCCACTAGCGGGGGTTGACAATGAGCAGTTCTTC.

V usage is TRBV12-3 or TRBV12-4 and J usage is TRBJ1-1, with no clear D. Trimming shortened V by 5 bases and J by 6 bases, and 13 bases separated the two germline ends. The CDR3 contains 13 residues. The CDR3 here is CASSLRQRAEAFF. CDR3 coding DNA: TGTGCCAGCAGTCTCCGTCAACGCGCTGAAGCTTTCTTT.